The sequence of this T cell receptor (beta chain) was determined in a study of blood T cell repertoires in COVID-19. Per the germline V gene, CDR1 is SGHRS and CDR2 is YFSETQ. J was trimmed by 5 bases and V by 4 bases; bases with no gene match: 6. The CDR3 length is 15 residues. Sequencing was performed with immunoSEQ multiplex PCR; in TCRdb, only in-frame clones are kept and a portion is missing. The sample includes about 180,000 clones, 86% of them seen just once. This TCR was sampled from a man in his 70s with active or convalescent COVID-19. Input material: peripheral blood. The chain links TRBV5-1 to TRBJ1-4; 9 positions match TRBD1. The CDR3 region is CASSGLTGGNEKLFF. The CDR3 DNA reads TGCGCCAGCAGCGGCCTGACAGGGGGAAATGAAAAACTGTTTTTT.